The 15 T cell receptor beta chains given below trace back to one sample, sequenced in a study of OX40 agonist ivuxolimab in advanced cancers. TCRdb's copy holds only in-frame clones and misses some; the assay was immunoSEQ multiplex PCR. Among 52,000 or so clones, less than 90% were seen once, and the ten largest hold under 5.5%. The source was CD4+ or CD8+ T cells sorted from blood, collected in a trial of the OX40 agonist ivuxolimab. The receptors here all came from an adult with an advanced solid tumor such as melanoma, head and neck, liver or kidney cancer.

Here the CDR3 DNA reads TGTGCCACCAGCTCGGTACATATCACAGATACGCAGTATTTT. Translated, it gives CATSSVHITDTQYF. The rearrangement links TRBV15 to TRBJ2-3; unclear D gene. The CDR3 spans 14 residues. Germline V gene sequence: CDR1 LNHNV, CDR2 YYDKDF (reference sequence). Trimming removed 5 bases at V and 2 bases at J, with 11 bases between.

The chain carries TRBV6-5 and TRBJ2-2, with D uncertain. Deletions cut 11 bases from V and 5 bases from J, with 15 bases between. This CDR3 region has 13 residues. From germline, CDR1 is MNHEY and CDR2 SVGAGI. The CDR3 DNA reads as TGTGCCGGCAACCCCGAGCCAACCGGGGAGCTGTTTTTT. Its protein is CAGNPEPTGELFF.

The J gene is TRBJ1-5, the V gene TRBV19; D is uncertain. The CDR3 is made up of 15 amino acids. CDR1 and CDR2 (germline): LNHDA, SQIVND (reference sequence). V lost 6 bases and J lost 7, with 19 bases in between. CDR3 nucleotides: TGTGCCAGTAGCAACTTGGTCAGCGTCCTCCAGCCCCAGCATTTT. Its translation is CASSNLVSVLQPQHF.

The rearrangement joins TRBV5-1 to TRBJ1-1, with 7 bases aligning to TRBD1. The ends lost 5 bases at V and 6 bases at J; junction bases unmatched: 10. CDR3 size: 14 residues. Germline CDR1 reads SGHRS; CDR2 reads YFSETQ. CDR3 bases: TGCGCCAGCAGGCTTGGCAACAGGGGCTCTGAAGCTTTCTTT. Translation: CASRLGNRGSEAFF.

A few counts support this clone. The chain recombines TRBV29-1 with TRBJ2-2, with D maybe TRBD1 (6 bases). The germline V and J ends were trimmed by 4 bases and 6 bases, with 6 bases remaining between them. This CDR3 is built from 11 residues. CDR1 is SQVTM, CDR2 ANQGSEA, per germline. Written as DNA, the CDR3 is TGCAGCGTTGGACAGGCCGGGGAGCTGTTTTTT. Amino acid sequence: CSVGQAGELFF.

The rearrangement joins TRBV6-5 to TRBJ2-2, with TRBD2 matching over 9 bases. V lost 6 bases to trimming and J lost 4 bases; unmatched junction nucleotides: 3. Germline values: CDR1 MNHEY, CDR2 SVGAGI. This CDR3 has 14 amino acids. The CDR3 DNA reads as TGTGCCAGCAGAAAAGCGGGAGGCACCGGGGAGCTGTTTTTT. The encoded protein is CASRKAGGTGELFF.

J is TRBJ2-7 and V is TRBV7-2, with D perhaps matching TRBD2 (6 bases). The CDR3 sequence is 16 residues long. CDR1 SGHTA and CDR2 FQGNSA come from the germline V gene. V was pared by 4 bases and J by 1 base, with 17 bases between. CDR3 bases: TGTGCCAGCAGCTGGGACTCCCTAAGCCCTTCCTACGAGCAGTACTTC. Translated, it gives CASSWDSLSPSYEQYF.

The chain uses TRBV6-4 and TRBJ2-2, with D possibly matching TRBD2 (6 bases). The CDR3 has 15 residues. Per germline, CDR1 MRHNA and CDR2 SNTAGT. Trimming left V 3 bases short and J 7 bases short, with 15 bases between. This chain's CDR3 is CASSETPPGDGELFF. CDR3 DNA: TGTGCCAGCAGTGAGACGCCGCCGGGGGACGGGGAGCTGTTTTTT.

The chain uses TRBV7-5 and TRBJ2-5; the table's TRBD1 call for D was not verified on the DNA. TRBV7-5 corresponds to a pseudogene. The CDR3 spans 18 residues. As DNA, the CDR3 is TGTGTCAGAAGCCCGAAGGGACACCTGGCTCCCCTCCAAGAGACCCAGTACTTC. Translating it yields CVRSPKGHLAPLQETQYF.

V and J are TRBV30 and TRBJ2-3; D gene uncertain. Between the trimmed V and J ends, which lost 2 bases and 2 bases, there was a span of 14 bases. This CDR3 region has 15 residues. Germline values: CDR1 GTSNPN, CDR2 SVGIG (reference sequence). CDR3 coding DNA: TGTGCCTGGAGTTCAGGCCGAAGATACACAGATACGCAGTATTTT. Translated: CAWSSGRRYTDTQYF.

The V and J genes are TRBV5-1 and TRBJ2-3; D gene uncertain. This CDR3 is built from 15 residues. Germline CDR1 SGHRS, CDR2 YFSETQ. V lost 0 bases and J 0 bases, leaving 8 bases between the germline ends. In DNA form, the CDR3 reads TGCGCCAGCAGCTTGGGATCCCCTAGCACAGATACGCAGTATTTT. Its translation is CASSLGSPSTDTQYF.

This rearrangement joins TRBV5-1 to TRBJ2-3; D possibly corresponds to TRBD2 (5 bases). CDR1 is SGHRS and CDR2 is YFSETQ in the germline V gene. Trimming pared 4 bases from V and 1 base from J, leaving 16 bases between. CDR3 length: 16 residues. The CDR3 region has the DNA TGCGCCAGCAGCCCTCTATCAACCGGGGGCACAGATACGCAGTATTTT. It is translated as CASSPLSTGGTDTQYF.

The rearrangement joins TRBV5-1 to TRBJ1-2; 9 nucleotides align to TRBD1. CDR3 length equals 14 residues. The germline V gene encodes CDR1 SGHRS and CDR2 YFSETQ. V lost 4 bases, J lost 4 bases, and 5 bases stayed unmatched. This chain's CDR3 is CASSRGQGIYGYTF. The CDR3 coding sequence is TGCGCCAGCAGCAGGGGACAGGGAATCTATGGCTACACCTTC.

The chain carries TRBV14 and TRBJ1-3, with D possibly matching TRBD1 (6 bases). Germline V gene lookup returns CDR1 SGHDN and CDR2 FVKESK. Trimming pared 1 base from V and 2 bases from J, leaving 9 bases between. The length of the CDR3 is 15 residues. The CDR3 is CASSQVRTAGNTIYF. DNA for the CDR3: TGTGCCAGCAGCCAAGTCAGGACAGCTGGAAACACCATATATTTT.

CDR3 amino acids: CASSFKDLAFF. Here the CDR3 DNA reads TGTGCCAGCAGCTTTAAAGATCTTGCTTTCTTT. This rearrangement joins TRBV11-3 to TRBJ1-1; D call uncertain. CDR1 SGHNT and CDR2 YENEEA come from the germline V gene. The CDR3 is made up of 11 amino acids. Trimming left V 3 bases short and J 11 bases short, with 10 bases between.